The 25 T cell receptor beta chains presented below share a single source sample, sequenced in a study of Graves' ophthalmopathy and Graves' hyperthyroidism. Transcripts of RNA were the source for amplifying TCR beta CDR3 regions. After a first-round RT-PCR with HTBI primers, a second-round multiplex PCR was run. TCRdb processed the multiplex PCR reads anew with MiXCR; each CDR3 protein has one entry. The sample consists of 450,000 to 600,000 distinct CDR3 sequences, less than 40% of them appearing once. Sequencing used peripheral blood or thyroid tissue (not recorded which). Receptors were obtained from an adult man with Graves' hyperthyroidism.

This chain links TRBV29-1 with TRBJ1-1; no clear D. The CDR3 is 13 residues long. CDR1 and CDR2 from the germline V gene are SQVTM and ANQGSEA. V lost 6 bases and J lost 4, with 15 bases in between. The CDR3 nucleotides are TGCAGCGTCGTGAAGGCGGTGGGCACTGAAGCTTTCTTT. It specifies CSVVKAVGTEAFF.

This clonotype appeared many times. V usage is TRBV7-3 and J usage is TRBJ1-2; weak D call: TRBD1 (5 bases). Germline loops: CDR1 SGHTA, CDR2 FQGTGA. Trimming cost V 3 bases and J 7 bases, with 12 bases left between them. The CDR3 has 13 amino acids. This CDR3 reads CASSFRDGLGYTF. The DNA for the CDR3 is TGTGCCAGCAGCTTCCGGGACGGTCTTGGCTACACCTTC.

The chain couples TRBV7-3 to TRBJ2-7; 12 nucleotides agree with TRBD1. Germline lookup yields CDR1 SGHTA and CDR2 FQGTGA. Losses at the gene ends were 5 bases for V and 6 bases for J; bases not matched to a gene: 5. The CDR3 length is 14 residues. The CDR3 loop is CASSPGQGAFEQYF. DNA of the CDR3: TGTGCCAGCAGCCCGGGACAGGGGGCCTTCGAGCAGTACTTC.

This clonotype was seen repeatedly, ten times or more. The chain links TRBV5-1 to TRBJ1-2; D may be TRBD1 (5 bases). The CDR3 totals 13 residues. V was trimmed by 6 bases and J by 2 bases, leaving 11 bases between them. The germline V gene has CDR1 SGHRS and CDR2 YFSETQ. CDR3 in amino acids: CASKGSSNYGYTF. DNA for the CDR3: TGCGCCAGCAAGGGGTCCTCGAACTATGGCTACACCTTC. The complete variable domain, with remaining parts taken from reference TRBV5-1 and TRBJ1-2, reads KAGVTQTPRYLIKTRGQQVTLSCSPISGHRSVSWYQQTPGQGLQFLFEYFSETQRNKGNFPGRFSGRQFSNSRSEMNVSTLELGDSALYLCASKGSSNYGYTFGSGTRLTVV.

Turning to this clonotype: This clone may be a read error of a much larger clone one base away. The genes are TRBV14 and TRBJ1-1, with TRBD1 matching 7 bases. CDR1 is SGHDN, CDR2 FVKESK, per germline. The CDR3 length is 16 residues. In DNA, the CDR3 is TGTGCCAGCAGCGCAGACAGGGTGAGACTGAACACTGAAGTTTTCTTT. Translation gives CASSADRVRLNTEVFF.

CDR3 sequence: CASNEAVNTIYF. In nucleotides, the CDR3 is TGTGCCAGCAACGAGGCAGTGAACACCATATATTTT. V usage is TRBV2 and J usage is TRBJ1-3; D is unclear. Trimming stripped 7 bases from V and 7 bases from J, with 11 bases between. Germline V lookup: CDR1 SNHLY, CDR2 FYNNEI. This CDR3 is 12 amino acids long.

The chain combines TRBV9 with TRBJ2-7; D uncertain. CDR1 SGDLS and CDR2 YYNGEE come from the germline V gene. The CDR3 length is 14 residues. The V and J ends lost 4 bases and 6 bases respectively, with 17 bases between them. CDR3 region: CASSPRIGLGEQYF. As DNA, the CDR3 is TGTGCCAGCAGCCCCCGGATAGGGCTCGGCGAGCAGTACTTC.

Details on this clonotype: This may be a read error, as it is one base from a much larger clone. The J gene is TRBJ2-3, the V gene TRBV24-1; D is unresolved. The CDR3 loop spans 11 amino acids. Germline CDR1 reads KGHDR; CDR2 reads SFDVKD. Deletions cut 9 bases from V and 8 bases from J, with 11 bases between. The CDR3 here is CATSQSGTQYF. For the CDR3, the DNA is TGTGCCACCTCCCAGTCGGGTACGCAGTATTTT.

The chain combines TRBV19 with TRBJ1-1; 9 nucleotides align to TRBD1. The junction had 8 bases not matched to a gene; V was cut back by 7 bases and J by 8 bases. In germline, CDR1 is LNHDA, CDR2 SQIVND (reference sequence). The CDR3 totals 13 residues. The CDR3 loop reads CASNPLGQGEAFF. CDR3 nucleotide sequence: TGTGCCAGTAACCCTTTGGGACAGGGCGAAGCTTTCTTT.

This clonotype came up once. The chain combines TRBV7-2 with TRBJ2-5; TRBD2 matches 8 bases. CDR3 length: 18 residues. CDR1 is SGHTA, CDR2 FQGNSA, per germline. The ends lost 2 bases at V and 1 base at J; junction bases unmatched: 12. DNA for the CDR3: TGTGCCAGCAGCTTAAATAGCCGGTTAGCGGGGCCCCAAGAGACCCAGTACTTC. It yields the protein CASSLNSRLAGPQETQYF.

This clonotype was found many times. This chain joins TRBV20-1 and TRBJ2-7; 10 bases line up with TRBD2. Germline V lookup: CDR1 DFQATT, CDR2 SNEGSKA (reference sequence). V shed 5 bases, J shed 5 bases, and the junction held 0 bases outside the gene matches. CDR3 length: 11 amino acids. CDR3 protein: CSALAGDEQYF. The CDR3 DNA sequence: TGCAGTGCTCTAGCGGGAGACGAGCAGTACTTC.

The chain has TRBV29-1 and TRBJ2-5; the match to TRBD1 covers 8 bases. Germline V gene lookup returns CDR1 SQVTM and CDR2 ANQGSEA. The CDR3 sequence is 20 residues long. The CDR3 DNA follows: TGCAGTGCTGACACGGGTACGACAGGGGAGGTCGGTGGTTTCCAAGAGACCCAGTACTTC. Protein product: CSADTGTTGEVGGFQETQYF.

The chain links TRBV7-9 to TRBJ2-7; 8 nucleotides line up with TRBD1. The assigned J gene may be wrong: the sequence end matches TRBJ2-5 better. CDR3 length equals 16 residues. CDR1 and CDR2 (germline): SEHNR, FQNEAQ (reference sequence). The CDR3 nucleotides are TGTGCCAGCAGCTTTGGGACAGGCCTGTACCAAGAGACCCAGTACTTC. This gives the protein CASSFGTGLYQETQYF.

Notes on this clonotype: The missing conserved phenylalanine or tryptophan at the end of this CDR3 makes a read error likely. The rearrangement links TRBV5-6 to TRBJ2-7, with 7 nucleotides matching TRBD1. The CDR3 sequence is 13 residues long. Germline CDR1 is SGHDT and CDR2 is YYEEEE. In DNA form, the CDR3 reads TGTGCCAACAGCCATGACAGGGCCTACGAGCAGTACTCC. It yields the protein CANSHDRAYEQYS.

The sample holds many counts of this clonotype. The V gene is TRBV6-6, the J gene TRBJ2-7; D may be TRBD2 (10 bases). Germline values: CDR1 MNHNY, CDR2 SVGAGI (reference sequence). V dropped 5 bases and J dropped 6 bases, with 17 bases sitting between them. The CDR3 runs to 14 residues. The CDR3 DNA sequence: TGTGCCAGCAGTATACTAGCGGGACAGGGCGAGCAGTACTTC. Its translation is CASSILAGQGEQYF.

This clonotype was detected ten times or more. CDR3 nucleotides: TGTGCCACCAGTGCCCCCGGGACAGGGTTGTTTTACGAGCAGTACTTC. Amino acids: CATSAPGTGLFYEQYF. The V call is TRBV24-1, the J call TRBJ2-7; 9 bases match TRBD1. The CDR3 is 16 residues long. Per germline, CDR1 KGHDR and CDR2 SFDVKD. Germline trimming cut 5 bases from V and 4 bases from J; bases unmatched to any gene: 11.

The chain links TRBV29-1 to TRBJ1-5; TRBD1 matches at 9 bases. From germline, CDR1 is SQVTM and CDR2 ANQGSEA. This CDR3 is 14 amino acids long. V dropped 5 bases and J dropped 11; count of bases not matched to a gene: 13. In DNA form, the CDR3 reads TGCAGCGTTACAGGGGGCATGTGGCAAGAGACCCAGCATTTT. The encoded protein is CSVTGGMWQETQHF.

This clonotype came up many times. The rearrangement uses TRBV6-5 and TRBJ1-1; D gene ambiguous. The CDR3 runs to 16 residues. Germline V lookup: CDR1 MNHEY, CDR2 SVGAGI. V was cut by 4 bases and J by 1 base, with 16 bases left in between. The CDR3 nucleotides are TGTGCCAGCAGTTCCCTCGGGGTAAAGGAGAACACTGAAGCTTTCTTT. Its protein is CASSSLGVKENTEAFF.

The chain uses TRBV7-9 and TRBJ1-4, with D unresolved. Trimming stripped 6 bases from V and 12 bases from J, with 8 bases between. Germline loops: CDR1 SEHNR, CDR2 FQNEAQ (reference sequence). This CDR3 is built from 10 residues. CDR3: CASSEAELFF. The CDR3 nucleotides read TGTGCCAGCAGTGAAGCGGAACTGTTTTTT. Filled out from reference TRBV7-9 and TRBJ1-4, the complete variable domain reads DTGVSQNPRHKITKRGQNVTFRCDPISEHNRLYWYRQTLGQGPEFLTYFQNEAQLEKSRLLSDRFSAERPKGSFSTLEIQRTEQGDSAMYLCASSEAELFFGSGTQLSVL.

This clonotype was recorded at least ten times. An end of the junction does not agree with germline; a read error may underlie this. V is TRBV6-1 and J is TRBJ2-7; no reliable D call. Germline V gene data show CDR1 as MNHNS and CDR2 as SASEGT. This CDR3 comprises 14 residues. CDR3 sequence (DNA): TGTGCCAGCAGTGAAGCGCCAGGCTCCCACGAGCAGTACTTC. Protein product: CASSEAPGSHEQYF.

V and J are TRBV27 and TRBJ2-5; D gene uncertain. The CDR3 is made up of 15 amino acids. Per germline, CDR1 MNHEY and CDR2 SMNVEV (reference sequence). V gave up 1 base and J gave up 5 bases, with 14 bases separating them. Written as DNA, the CDR3 is TGTGCCAGCAGTTTATTTGGGGAAGTAACGGAGACCCAGTACTTC. Translation gives CASSLFGEVTETQYF.

This clonotype was detected many times. The chain uses TRBV20-1 and TRBJ2-5, with D uncertain. The CDR3 length is 14 residues. Trimming removed 3 bases at V and 1 base at J, with 12 bases between. Germline assignment: CDR1 DFQATT and CDR2 SNEGSKA (reference sequence). Here the CDR3 reads CSARGNRPQETQYF. The CDR3 nucleotides read TGCAGTGCTAGGGGGAATCGGCCCCAAGAGACCCAGTACTTC.

This clonotype was recorded at least ten times. The CDR3 nucleotides read TGTGCCATCAGTGAGGCTACAGGGTCGGGTGAAGCTTTCTTT. Translating it yields CAISEATGSGEAFF. The chain uses TRBV10-3 and TRBJ1-1; D may be TRBD1 (6 bases). Germline CDR1 ENHRY, CDR2 SYGVKD. This CDR3 comprises 14 residues. V was shortened by 2 bases and J by 7 bases, with 14 bases between the two germline ends.

There are many counts of this clonotype. The gene calls are TRBV5-1 and TRBJ2-2; no clear D. The V end was cut by 0 bases, the J end by 0 bases, with 6 bases between. Germline V lookup: CDR1 SGHRS, CDR2 YFSETQ. The CDR3 sequence is 15 residues long. As DNA, the CDR3 is TGCGCCAGCAGCTTGGCCGGTACGAACACCGGGGAGCTGTTTTTT. Its protein is CASSLAGTNTGELFF.

The chain carries TRBV12-3 or TRBV12-4 and TRBJ1-1; TRBD1 aligns across 7 bases. J lost 0 bases, V lost 1 base, and 5 bases had no gene match. CDR3 length: 16 amino acids. The CDR3 DNA reads as TGTGCCAGCAGTTTAGACAGGGGTCTCATGAACACTGAAGCTTTCTTT. Its protein is CASSLDRGLMNTEAFF.